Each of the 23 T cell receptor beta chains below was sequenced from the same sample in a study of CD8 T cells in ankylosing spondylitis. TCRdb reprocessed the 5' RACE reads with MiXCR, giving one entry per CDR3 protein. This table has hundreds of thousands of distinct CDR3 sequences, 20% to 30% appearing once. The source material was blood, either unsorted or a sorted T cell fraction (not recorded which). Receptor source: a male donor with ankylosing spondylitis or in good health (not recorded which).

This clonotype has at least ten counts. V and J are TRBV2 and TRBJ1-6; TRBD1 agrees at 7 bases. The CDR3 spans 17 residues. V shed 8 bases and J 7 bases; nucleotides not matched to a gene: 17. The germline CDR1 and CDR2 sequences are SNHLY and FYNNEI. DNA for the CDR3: TGTGCCAGCGTCGGAGGGGGCACCCCGATTTCGAATTCACCCCTCCACTTT. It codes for CASVGGGTPISNSPLHF.

Written as DNA, the CDR3 is TGCAGTGCTAGTAACCAGGGCAATCAGCCCCAGCATTTT. It yields the protein CSASNQGNQPQHF. The V and J genes are TRBV20-1 and TRBJ1-5; D is unclear. Germline lookup yields CDR1 DFQATT and CDR2 SNEGSKA (reference sequence). CDR3 length: 13 amino acids. The germline V and J ends were trimmed by 3 bases and 2 bases, with 8 bases remaining between them.

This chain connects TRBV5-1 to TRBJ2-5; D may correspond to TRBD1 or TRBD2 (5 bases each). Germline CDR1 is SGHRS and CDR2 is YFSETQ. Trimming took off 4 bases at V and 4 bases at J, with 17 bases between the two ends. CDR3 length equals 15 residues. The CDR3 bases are TGCGCCAGCAGCGGGGGAGACGGGGCCACAGAGACCCAGTACTTC. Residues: CASSGGDGATETQYF.

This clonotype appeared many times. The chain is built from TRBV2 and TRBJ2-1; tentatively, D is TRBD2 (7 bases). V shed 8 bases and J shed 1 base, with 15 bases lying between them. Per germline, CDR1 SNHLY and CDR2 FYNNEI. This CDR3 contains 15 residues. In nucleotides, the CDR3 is TGTGCCAGCGTTCTGGAGGGGGGGTCCTACAATGAGCAGTTCTTC. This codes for CASVLEGGSYNEQFF.

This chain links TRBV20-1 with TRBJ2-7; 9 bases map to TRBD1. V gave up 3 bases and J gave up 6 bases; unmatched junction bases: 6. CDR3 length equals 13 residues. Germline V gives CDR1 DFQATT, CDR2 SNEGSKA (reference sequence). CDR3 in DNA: TGCAGTGCTAGGCAGGACAGGGGTACCGAGCAGTACTTC. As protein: CSARQDRGTEQYF.

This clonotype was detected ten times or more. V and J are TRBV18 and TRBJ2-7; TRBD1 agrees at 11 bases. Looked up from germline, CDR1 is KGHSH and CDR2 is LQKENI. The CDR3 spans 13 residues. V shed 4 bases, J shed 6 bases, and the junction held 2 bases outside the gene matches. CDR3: CASSRGTGGEQYF. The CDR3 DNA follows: TGTGCCAGCTCACGGGGGACAGGGGGCGAGCAGTACTTC. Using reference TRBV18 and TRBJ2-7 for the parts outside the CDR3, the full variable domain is NAGVMQNPRHLVRRRGQEARLRCSPMKGHSHVYWYRQLPEEGLKFMVYLQKENIIDESGMPKERFSAEFPKEGPSILRIQQVVRGDSAAYFCASSRGTGGEQYFGPGTRLTVT.

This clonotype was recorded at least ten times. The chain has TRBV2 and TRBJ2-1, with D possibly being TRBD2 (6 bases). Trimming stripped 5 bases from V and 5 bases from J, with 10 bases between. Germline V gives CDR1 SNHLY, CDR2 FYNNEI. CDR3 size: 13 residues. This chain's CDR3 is CASSRDSNNEQFF. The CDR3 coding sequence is TGTGCCAGCAGTCGGGACTCTAACAATGAGCAGTTCTTC.

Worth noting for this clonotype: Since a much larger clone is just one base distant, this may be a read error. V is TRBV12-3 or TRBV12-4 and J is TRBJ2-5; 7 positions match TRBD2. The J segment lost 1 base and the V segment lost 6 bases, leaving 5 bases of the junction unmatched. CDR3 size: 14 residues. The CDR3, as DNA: TGTGCCAGCAGACTTGCTAGCGGCCAAGAGACCCAGTACTTC. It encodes CASRLASGQETQYF.

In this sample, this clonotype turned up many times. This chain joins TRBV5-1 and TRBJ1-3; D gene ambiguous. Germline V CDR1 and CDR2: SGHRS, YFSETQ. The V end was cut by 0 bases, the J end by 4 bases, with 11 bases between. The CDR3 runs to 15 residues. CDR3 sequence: CASSLGPVEGNTIYF. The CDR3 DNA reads TGCGCCAGCAGCTTGGGTCCTGTGGAAGGAAACACCATATATTTT.

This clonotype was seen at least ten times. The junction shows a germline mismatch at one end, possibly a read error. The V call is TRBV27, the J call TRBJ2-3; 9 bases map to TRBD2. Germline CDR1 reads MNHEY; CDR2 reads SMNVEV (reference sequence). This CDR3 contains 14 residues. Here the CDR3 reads CASSFSGSTHTQYF. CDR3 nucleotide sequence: TGTGCCAGTAGTTTTAGCGGGAGTACCCATACGCAGTATTTT.

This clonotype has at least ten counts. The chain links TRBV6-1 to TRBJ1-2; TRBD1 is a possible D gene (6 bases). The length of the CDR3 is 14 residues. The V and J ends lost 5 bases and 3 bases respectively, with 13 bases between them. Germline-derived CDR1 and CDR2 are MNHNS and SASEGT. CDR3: CASSRLGQHYGYTF. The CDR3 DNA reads TGTGCCAGCAGTCGATTAGGACAGCACTATGGCTACACCTTC.

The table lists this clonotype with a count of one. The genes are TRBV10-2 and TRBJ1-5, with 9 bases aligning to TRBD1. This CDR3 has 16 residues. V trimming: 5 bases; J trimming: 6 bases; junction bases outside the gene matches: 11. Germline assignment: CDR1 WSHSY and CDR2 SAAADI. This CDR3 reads CASSPGQGGSGQPQHF. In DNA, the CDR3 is TGCGCCAGCAGTCCGGGACAGGGTGGTTCTGGTCAGCCCCAGCATTTT.

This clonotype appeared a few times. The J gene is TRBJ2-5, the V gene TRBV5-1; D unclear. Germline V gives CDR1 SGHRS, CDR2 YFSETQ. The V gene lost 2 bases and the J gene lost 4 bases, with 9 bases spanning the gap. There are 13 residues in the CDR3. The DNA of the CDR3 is TGCGCCAGCAGCTTAACGGACCGAGAGACCCAGTACTTC. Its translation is CASSLTDRETQYF.

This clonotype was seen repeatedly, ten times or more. The CDR3: CASKQRAGYQETQYF. CDR3 nucleotide sequence: TGTGCCAGCAAGCAAAGGGCGGGGTACCAAGAGACCCAGTACTTC. The chain is built from TRBV28 and TRBJ2-5; weak D call: TRBD2 (6 bases). The germline gives CDR1 MDHEN, CDR2 SYDVKM. The CDR3 covers 15 residues. V was shortened by 7 bases and J by 0 bases, with 15 bases between the two germline ends.

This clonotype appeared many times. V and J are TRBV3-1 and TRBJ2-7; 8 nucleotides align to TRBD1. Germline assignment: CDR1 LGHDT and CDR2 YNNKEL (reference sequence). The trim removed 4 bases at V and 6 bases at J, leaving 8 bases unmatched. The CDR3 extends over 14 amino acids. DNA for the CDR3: TGTGCCAGCAGCCTAAGCGACAGGGGAGGCGAGCAGTACTTC. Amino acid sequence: CASSLSDRGGEQYF.

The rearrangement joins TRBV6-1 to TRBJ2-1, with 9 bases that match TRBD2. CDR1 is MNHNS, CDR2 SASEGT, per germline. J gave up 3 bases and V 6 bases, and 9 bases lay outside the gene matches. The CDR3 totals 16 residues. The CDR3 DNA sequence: TGTGCCAGCAGACCCGGGACTAGCATTCTCTACAATGAGCAGTTCTTC. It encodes CASRPGTSILYNEQFF.

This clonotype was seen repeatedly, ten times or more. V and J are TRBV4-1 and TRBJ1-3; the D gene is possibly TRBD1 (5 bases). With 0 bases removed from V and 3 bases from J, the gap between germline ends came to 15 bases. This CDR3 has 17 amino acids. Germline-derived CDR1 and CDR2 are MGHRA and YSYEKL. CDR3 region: CASSQDRGLSNGNTIYF. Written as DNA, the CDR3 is TGCGCCAGCAGCCAAGATAGGGGTCTTTCAAATGGAAACACCATATATTTT.

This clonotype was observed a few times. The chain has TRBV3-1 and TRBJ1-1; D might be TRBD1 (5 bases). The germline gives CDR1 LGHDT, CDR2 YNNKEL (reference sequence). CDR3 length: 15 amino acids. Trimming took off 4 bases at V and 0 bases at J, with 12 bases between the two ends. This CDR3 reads CASSPRQGMNTEAFF. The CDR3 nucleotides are TGTGCCAGCAGCCCCCGGCAGGGTATGAACACTGAAGCTTTCTTT.

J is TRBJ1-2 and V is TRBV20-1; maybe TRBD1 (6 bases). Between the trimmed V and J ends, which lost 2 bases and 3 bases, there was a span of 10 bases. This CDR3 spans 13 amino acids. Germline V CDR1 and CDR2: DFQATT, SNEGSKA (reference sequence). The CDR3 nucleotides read TGCAGTGCTAGACATCAGGGGTACTATGGCTACACCTTC. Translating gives CSARHQGYYGYTF.

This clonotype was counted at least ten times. The chain's CDR3 is CASRPDSNQETQYF. As DNA, the CDR3 is TGCGCCAGCAGGCCCGACAGTAACCAAGAGACCCAGTACTTC. This chain uses TRBV4-1 with TRBJ2-5; perhaps TRBD1 as D (5 bases). Germline lookup yields CDR1 MGHRA and CDR2 YSYEKL. CDR3 length: 14 residues. The V gene lost 6 bases and the J gene lost 0 bases, with 11 bases spanning the gap.

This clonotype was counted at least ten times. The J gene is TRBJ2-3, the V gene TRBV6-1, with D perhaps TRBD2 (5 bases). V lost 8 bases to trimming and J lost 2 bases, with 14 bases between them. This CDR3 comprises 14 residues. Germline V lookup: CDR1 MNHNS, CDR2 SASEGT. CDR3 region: CASLHRGATDTQYF. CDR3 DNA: TGTGCCAGCCTCCACCGGGGAGCCACAGATACGCAGTATTTT.

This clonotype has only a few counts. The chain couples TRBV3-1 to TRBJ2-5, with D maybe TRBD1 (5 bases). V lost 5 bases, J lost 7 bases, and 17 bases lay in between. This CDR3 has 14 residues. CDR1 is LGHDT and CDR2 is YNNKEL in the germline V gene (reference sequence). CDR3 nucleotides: TGTGCCAGCAGCAAAGGAACCCAAGGGGCGACCCAGTACTTC. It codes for CASSKGTQGATQYF.

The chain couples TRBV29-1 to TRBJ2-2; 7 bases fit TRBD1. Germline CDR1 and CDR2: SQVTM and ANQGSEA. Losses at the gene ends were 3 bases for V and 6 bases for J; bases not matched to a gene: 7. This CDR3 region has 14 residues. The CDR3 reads CSVEDRSWAGELFF. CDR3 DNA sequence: TGCAGCGTTGAGGACAGGTCCTGGGCCGGGGAGCTGTTTTTT.